This TCR beta chain was recorded in a study of blood T cell repertoires in COVID-19 (dated by TCRdb to the early 2020s). Broadly, across the study: Collaborator samples came from the United States, Italy and Spain and covered acute and convalescent phases of COVID-19. The prospective study material was composed of cDNA or gDNA derived from T cells, B-cell-depleted T cells, or PBMCs. Deeply sampled blood TCRbeta repertoires from subjects exposed to, actively infected with, or recovered from COVID-19 were included in the dataset. A freely available public database, intended as a resource for researchers studying the immune response to SARS-CoV-2, is where the repertoires were released. Samples were obtained from the ongoing ImmuneRACE study (first 160 participants) and from over a thousand subjects provided by 6 global collaborators. A de-identified subject ID, COVID-19 status, age in years and sex were almost always included in the sample metadata. Where available, HLA class I and class II types were taken from metadata supplied by the sample provider and were not determined by assay-based typing.

Turning to this clone: It has no known antigen specificity. No base-level quality is on record; no much larger clone is a single base apart. The same CDR3 also results from other DNA sequences found in this sample.

Study-wide findings and limitations: The amount of clinical and demographic metadata varied by source and participant and was provided uncurated.

A second Seattle source provided samples from volunteer blood donors who had recovered from COVID-19. Collaborating institutions collected whole blood in K2EDTA tubes following their own protocols. For TCRbeta analysis, collaborators shipped samples in one of three forms: frozen whole blood, isolated PBMCs, or DNA extracted from either of those sample types. The immunoSEQ Assay, a bias-controlled multiplex PCR, was used to amplify TCRbeta CDR3 regions from genomic DNA. Per the original workflow: The number of nucleated cells in each sample was estimated by amplification of reference gene primers within the assay. To quantify the absolute abundance of each unique TCRbeta CDR3 rearrangement, sequence reads were collapsed and filtered. For each sample, productive Simpson clonality was calculated as the square root of Simpson's diversity index over productive rearrangements. The table comes from immuneACCESS by way of TCRdb, which keeps in-frame sequences with V and J called. Part of the clones is missing from these tables; in studies checked, under half for an unresolved V gene and the rest for unknown reasons. V and J calls and clone size are given by that table; D and trimming were obtained from the DNA. The sample includes fewer than 300,000 clones, with about 87% observed a single time. The ten largest clones capture approximately 1.5% of the sample.

From the cysteine up to the phenylalanine, the CDR3 has a length of 15 residues. Of the read, only the CDR3 DNA is kept; its 45 bases are in frame from base 1. CDR1 and CDR2 (SGHRS, YFSETQ) derive from the germline V gene. Deletion took 0 bases off V and 3 bases off J, with a span of 10 bases between the germline ends. Sequencing was carried out using peripheral blood. The sequence is built from TRBV5-1 and TRBJ1-5; TRBD1 is a weak D gene call, 5 bases matching. This TCR derives from a woman between 40 and 50 years old who had recovered from COVID-19. The DNA reads TGCGCCAGCAGCTTGGTGGCGGGGCTCAATCAGCCCCAGCATTTT. This sequence encodes CASSLVAGLNQPQHF.